This T cell receptor (beta chain) is from a study of cytomegalovirus exposure and HLA in healthy donors. The table lists this clone with a count of one. Antigen unknown. Study-level findings and limits: Prior analysis indicated that the majority of TCR beta V segments exhibited productivity approximately 87% or approximately 30% of the time. Through in vitro validation, a few CMV-associated chains were shown to be specific for CMV antigens.

The PCR used 60 Vbeta and 13 Jbeta primers. TCRdb's copy holds only in-frame clones and misses some; the assay was immunoSEQ multiplex PCR. The sample includes approximately 100,000 clones, 79% seen only once; the top ten take approximately 3%. The sample consisted of PBMCs. This receptor was taken from a woman between 35 and 50 years old in good health and CMV-seronegative.

CDR3 protein: CSVRQGVGNTEAFF. The CDR3 DNA sequence: TGCAGCGTTAGACAGGGGGTGGGGAACACTGAAGCTTTCTTT. The V call is TRBV29-1, the J call TRBJ1-1, with TRBD1 matching over 9 bases. The germline CDR1 and CDR2 sequences are SQVTM and ANQGSEA. The V gene end was trimmed by 5 bases and the J gene end by 1 base; junction bases not matched to a gene: 5. The CDR3 contains 14 residues.